One sample yielded the 2 T cell receptor beta chains listed below, sequenced in a study of OX40 agonist ivuxolimab in advanced cancers. The repertoire was sequenced with immunoSEQ multiplex PCR; TCRdb's copy has only in-frame clones and lacks some. Of tens of thousands of clones listed, roughly nine tenths were seen once; the top ten hold 12%. The sequencing here drew on CD4+ or CD8+ T cells sorted from blood, taken in a trial of the OX40 agonist ivuxolimab. These receptors all come from an adult with an advanced solid tumor such as melanoma, head and neck, liver or kidney cancer.

A single count supports this clone. The chain carries TRBV4-1 and TRBJ2-7, with D possibly matching TRBD1 (6 bases). Per the germline V gene, CDR1 is MGHRA and CDR2 is YSYEKL. V lost 1 base, J lost 1 base, and 8 bases lay in between. This CDR3 contains 14 residues. This CDR3 reads CASSQVGQSYEQYF. As DNA, the CDR3 is TGCGCCAGCAGCCAAGTTGGACAGTCCTACGAGCAGTACTTC.

This clone has a single count. The genes are TRBV28 and TRBJ2-7; no firm D call. V lost 1 base and J 4 bases, leaving 8 bases between the germline ends. In germline, CDR1 is MDHEN, CDR2 SYDVKM. The CDR3 is 13 amino acids. The CDR3 region is CASSLYLKYEQYF. CDR3 in DNA: TGTGCCAGCAGTTTATACCTTAAATACGAGCAGTACTTC.